These 17 T cell receptor beta chains originate from one sample sequenced in a study of shared clonotypes between healthy human individuals. Assay: immunoSEQ multiplex PCR; the TCRdb copy retains only in-frame clones and omits some. The sample lists hundreds of thousands of clones; around 78% were seen once. The sample comprised PBMCs. The source of these receptors is a woman aged 40 to 55 in good health. Some clones in this sample may be carry-over from other donors' samples.

The V and J genes are TRBV12-5 and TRBJ1-2; 7 positions agree with TRBD1. The ends lost 6 bases at V and 5 bases at J; junction bases unmatched: 12. Germline values: CDR1 LGHNT, CDR2 FRNRAP. The CDR3 covers 15 residues. The CDR3 loop is CASGSAGDRYYGYTF. CDR3 bases: TGTGCTAGTGGCTCGGCAGGGGACAGATATTATGGCTACACCTTC.

The J gene is TRBJ1-2, the V gene TRBV5-1; 8 bases match TRBD1. The CDR3 contains 14 residues. V shed 4 bases and J 6 bases; nucleotides not matched to a gene: 8. Germline CDR1 reads SGHRS; CDR2 reads YFSETQ. The CDR3 nucleotides are TGCGCCAGCAGCAAAGACAGGGGCCGCGATGGCTACACCTTC. Its protein is CASSKDRGRDGYTF. The variable domain in full, completed from reference TRBV5-1 and TRBJ1-2, reads KAGVTQTPRYLIKTRGQQVTLSCSPISGHRSVSWYQQTPGQGLQFLFEYFSETQRNKGNFPGRFSGRQFSNSRSEMNVSTLELGDSALYLCASSKDRGRDGYTFGSGTRLTVV.

V gene TRBV28 combines with J gene TRBJ2-1; 8 bases align to TRBD2. CDR3 length equals 18 residues. Trimming cost V 3 bases and J 0 bases; bases outside gene matches: 10. CDR1 MDHEN and CDR2 SYDVKM come from the germline V gene. As DNA, the CDR3 is TGTGCCAGCAGTTTTAGTCGGGGGGGCAGGGGCTCCTACAATGAGCAGTTCTTC. It encodes CASSFSRGGRGSYNEQFF.

The V and J genes are TRBV9 and TRBJ2-1; no reliable D call. Trimming stripped 0 bases from V and 4 bases from J, with 11 bases between. CDR3 length: 15 residues. The germline V gene encodes CDR1 SGDLS and CDR2 YYNGEE. The chain's CDR3 is CASSVGSLTYNEQFF. In DNA form, the CDR3 reads TGTGCCAGCAGCGTAGGGTCTTTGACATACAATGAGCAGTTCTTC.

The V and J genes are TRBV5-1 and TRBJ1-2; 8 bases map to TRBD1. Germline V lookup: CDR1 SGHRS, CDR2 YFSETQ. With 1 base clipped from V and 7 bases from J, the junction kept 9 bases outside the gene matches. The CDR3 sequence is 15 residues long. The chain's CDR3 is CASSLPGGASAGYTF. CDR3 DNA sequence: TGCGCCAGCAGCTTGCCAGGGGGCGCCTCGGCTGGCTACACCTTC.

The V gene is TRBV5-1, the J gene TRBJ2-7, with D possibly TRBD2 on 5 matching bases. The CDR3 has 14 residues. V shed 2 bases and J shed 7 bases, with 16 bases lying between them. CDR1 SGHRS and CDR2 YFSETQ come from the germline V gene. The CDR3: CASSLVSGPLEQYF. CDR3 nucleotides: TGCGCCAGCAGCTTAGTCAGCGGACCCTTGGAGCAGTACTTC.

This clone has more than one count but fewer than ten. The same CDR3 can be traced to other DNA sequences in this sample. V usage is TRBV5-6 and J usage is TRBJ2-1; D remains ambiguous. This CDR3 contains 12 residues. Germline lookup yields CDR1 SGHDT and CDR2 YYEEEE. V lost 0 bases to trimming and J lost 9 bases, with 7 bases between them. The CDR3 spells CASSLDPGEQFF. The CDR3 region has the DNA TGTGCCAGCAGCTTGGATCCGGGTGAGCAGTTCTTC. Using reference TRBV5-6 and TRBJ2-1 for the parts outside the CDR3, the full variable domain is DAGVTQSPTHLIKTRGQQVTLRCSPKSGHDTVSWYQQALGQGPQFIFQYYEEEERQRGNFPDRFSGHQFPNYSSELNVNALLLGDSALYLCASSLDPGEQFFGPGTRLTVL.

This clone occurred a few times. Possible read error: a much larger clone is one base away. The same CDR3 is also encoded by other DNA sequences in this sample. This chain uses TRBV7-3 with TRBJ2-5; 11 nucleotides agree with TRBD2. CDR3 length: 14 residues. V shed 5 bases, J shed 4 bases, and the junction held 3 bases outside the gene matches. The germline V gene has CDR1 SGHTA and CDR2 FQGTGA. The CDR3 reads CASSPGLAGETQYF. Here the CDR3 DNA reads TGTGCCAGCAGCCCCGGACTAGCGGGAGAGACCCAGTACTTC.

A single count supports this clone. Written as DNA, the CDR3 is TGCGCCAGCAGCCCAAGAGCGGGATTCCCAGATACGCAGTATTTT. It translates to CASSPRAGFPDTQYF. The rearrangement uses TRBV4-3 and TRBJ2-3; TRBD2 matches 7 bases. From germline, CDR1 is LGHNA and CDR2 YSLEER. This CDR3 spans 15 amino acids. The V and J ends lost 4 bases and 4 bases, in that order; junction bases with no gene match: 8.

The gene calls are TRBV19 and TRBJ1-4; a weak D match, TRBD1 (5 bases). Germline CDR1 reads LNHDA; CDR2 reads SQIVND (reference sequence). The CDR3 consists of 14 residues. Trimming left V 5 bases short and J 2 bases short, with 9 bases between. The CDR3 loop is CASSWGPTNEKLFF. The DNA of the CDR3 is TGTGCCAGTAGTTGGGGACCGACTAATGAAAAACTGTTTTTT.

The chain joins TRBV2 to TRBJ1-2; no clear D gene. The CDR3 sequence is 15 residues long. Germline-derived CDR1 and CDR2 are SNHLY and FYNNEI. V gave up 3 bases and J gave up 0 bases, with 11 bases separating them. CDR3 amino acids: CASSEGGRSNYGYTF. CDR3 coding DNA: TGTGCCAGCAGTGAGGGCGGAAGATCTAACTATGGCTACACCTTC.

This clone turned up a few times. This rearrangement joins TRBV5-5 to TRBJ2-3, with 10 bases fitting TRBD2. The CDR3 covers 18 residues. Germline trimming cut 0 bases from V and 4 bases from J; bases unmatched to any gene: 11. The germline V gene has CDR1 SGHKS and CDR2 YYEKEE (reference sequence). The CDR3 loop reads CASSLGVLAGKGADTQYF. As DNA, the CDR3 is TGTGCCAGCAGCTTGGGAGTACTAGCGGGAAAGGGGGCAGATACGCAGTATTTT.

The chain couples TRBV4-1 to TRBJ2-5, with D maybe TRBD1 (6 bases). The CDR3 is made up of 15 amino acids. Germline V gene data show CDR1 as MGHRA and CDR2 as YSYEKL. The ends were cut back, 4 bases at V and 5 bases at J, with 17 bases in the middle. The CDR3: CASSPRDTLGETQYF. CDR3 nucleotide sequence: TGCGCCAGCAGCCCCCGGGACACGCTGGGGGAGACCCAGTACTTC.

The chain employs TRBV10-3 and TRBJ2-7; 10 bases fit TRBD1. The germline V gene encodes CDR1 ENHRY and CDR2 SYGVKD. This CDR3 is 14 amino acids long. The V and J ends lost 6 bases and 5 bases, in that order; junction bases with no gene match: 7. The CDR3 reads CAIRPGQGSDEQYF. The CDR3 bases are TGTGCCATCAGACCGGGACAGGGGTCGGACGAGCAGTACTTC.

The chain uses TRBV6-5 and TRBJ2-7; D is perhaps TRBD1 or TRBD2 (6 bases each). Trimming shortened V by 6 bases and J by 6 bases, and 12 bases separated the two germline ends. Germline loops: CDR1 MNHEY, CDR2 SVGAGI. The CDR3 loop spans 12 amino acids. For the CDR3, the DNA is TGTGCCAGCAGCCACGGGGGCATCGAGCAGTACTTC. The encoded protein is CASSHGGIEQYF.

The chain has TRBV4-1 and TRBJ2-7; possibly TRBD1 for D (7 bases). The CDR3 runs 15 residues. Germline CDR1 reads MGHRA; CDR2 reads YSYEKL. V dropped 0 bases and J dropped 5 bases, with 14 bases sitting between them. The CDR3 region is CASSQEGGGEDEQYF. For the CDR3, the DNA is TGCGCCAGCAGCCAAGAAGGAGGGGGCGAGGACGAGCAGTACTTC.

The V and J genes are TRBV30 and TRBJ2-3; 11 bases map to TRBD2. Losses at the gene ends were 1 base for V and 5 bases for J; bases not matched to a gene: 5. This CDR3 has 15 residues. Per the germline V gene, CDR1 is GTSNPN and CDR2 is SVGIG (reference sequence). The CDR3 nucleotides read TGTGCCTGGAGTGCACTAGCGGGAGTGAAAGATACGCAGTATTTT. Its translation is CAWSALAGVKDTQYF.